This paragraph reports one T cell receptor (beta chain). The data originate from a study of blood T cell repertoires in COVID-19. Turning to the study itself: Italy, Spain and the United States were the sources of the convalescent and acute COVID-19 samples. In each case, the material was cDNA or gDNA derived from T cells, B-cell-depleted T cells, or PBMCs.

Sequenced by immunoSEQ multiplex PCR; TCRdb stores in-frame clones only, minus some. Of approximately 100,000 clones listed, about 87% are singletons. Germline CDR1 and CDR2: LNHDA and SQIVND (reference sequence). The trim removed 4 bases at V and 5 bases at J, leaving 12 bases unmatched. This CDR3 has 16 amino acids. The sample comprised peripheral blood. The clonotype was recovered from a woman aged 45-59 years with acute or convalescent COVID-19. J is TRBJ2-7 and V is TRBV19; 9 bases align to TRBD1. CDR3 DNA: TGTGCCAGTAGTACGTCTTCCGGGACAGGGCGTCACGAGCAGTACTTC. As protein: CASSTSSGTGRHEQYF. Complete variable domain (other parts from reference TRBV19 and TRBJ2-7): DGGITQSPKYLFRKEGQNVTLSCEQNLNHDAMYWYRQDPGQGLRLIYYSQIVNDFQKGDIAEGYSVSREKKESFPLTVTSAQKNPTAFYLCASSTSSGTGRHEQYFGPGTRLTVT.